Shown below are 30 T cell receptor beta chains from a single sample sequenced in a study of cytomegalovirus exposure and HLA in healthy donors. A multiplex PCR was run with 60 Vbeta primers and 13 Jbeta primers. The method was immunoSEQ multiplex PCR; TCRdb's version includes in-frame clones alone and lacks a portion of them. The table shows about 98,000 clones, with about 81% occurring only once. The sequenced material came from PBMCs. These receptors came from a man between 18 and 35 years old in good health and CMV-seropositive.

This clone was seen a few times. V and J are TRBV9 and TRBJ2-2; D perhaps matches TRBD2 (7 bases). The CDR3 consists of 15 residues. V was pared by 0 bases and J by 10 bases, with 16 bases between. Germline CDR1 reads SGDLS; CDR2 reads YYNGEE. This chain's CDR3 is CASSVGWGGAAELFF. CDR3 DNA: TGTGCCAGCAGCGTAGGTTGGGGGGGGGCCGCGGAGCTGTTTTTT.

This chain joins TRBV5-1 and TRBJ1-3; 9 bases fit TRBD1. Trimming removed 4 bases from V and 5 bases from J; junction bases left unmatched: 4. This CDR3 is built from 14 residues. Germline assignment: CDR1 SGHRS and CDR2 YFSETQ. CDR3 DNA sequence: TGCGCCAGCAGCACGGGACAGGGTCGAAACACCATATATTTT. It codes for CASSTGQGRNTIYF.

The chain couples TRBV6-1 to TRBJ1-5, with D maybe TRBD1 (6 bases). CDR3 length equals 15 residues. The germline V and J ends were trimmed by 7 bases and 4 bases, with 17 bases remaining between them. Germline CDR1 is MNHNS and CDR2 is SASEGT. Here the CDR3 DNA reads TGTGCCAGCACGGTTCGCGGGGGCCTTAATCAGCCCCAGCATTTT. Its translation is CASTVRGGLNQPQHF.

The genes are TRBV7-9 and TRBJ2-4; TRBD1 aligns across 11 bases. Germline V gene data show CDR1 as SEHNR and CDR2 as FQNEAQ (reference sequence). Trimming at V came to 7 bases and at J to 10 bases, leaving 12 bases not matched to a gene. This CDR3 comprises 15 residues. The CDR3: CASTPSVGQGAIQYF. CDR3 nucleotides: TGTGCCAGCACTCCGAGCGTAGGACAGGGGGCAATTCAGTACTTC.

This clone appeared a single time. The chain carries TRBV28 and TRBJ2-5; 12 bases map to TRBD2. Trimming at V came to 0 bases and at J to 1 base, leaving 3 bases not matched to a gene. CDR1 is MDHEN, CDR2 SYDVKM, per germline. The CDR3 spans 17 residues. The CDR3 bases are TGTGCCAGCAGTTTATGGACTAGCGGGGGCGTCCAAGAGACCCAGTACTTC. Its protein is CASSLWTSGGVQETQYF. The complete variable domain, with remaining parts taken from reference TRBV28 and TRBJ2-5, reads DVKVTQSSRYLVKRTGEKVFLECVQDMDHENMFWYRQDPGLGLRLIYFSYDVKMKEKGDIPEGYSVSREKKERFSLILESASTNQTSMYLCASSLWTSGGVQETQYFGPGTRLLVL.

The chain employs TRBV28 and TRBJ2-7; TRBD1 matches 8 bases. V shed 6 bases and J 5 bases; nucleotides not matched to a gene: 9. Germline loops: CDR1 MDHEN, CDR2 SYDVKM. The CDR3 loop spans 14 amino acids. CDR3 protein: CASRTGDRSDEQYF. The CDR3 DNA reads as TGTGCCAGCAGAACTGGGGACAGGTCCGACGAGCAGTACTTC.

The chain combines TRBV4-1 with TRBJ2-7; D may be TRBD2 (7 bases). Trimming took off 4 bases at V and 0 bases at J, with 19 bases between the two ends. Per germline, CDR1 MGHRA and CDR2 YSYEKL. This CDR3 spans 17 amino acids. The CDR3 coding sequence is TGCGCCAGCAGCCTCAAACTGACAGGCGGGAGCTCCTACGAGCAGTACTTC. Its translation is CASSLKLTGGSSYEQYF.

This chain uses TRBV28 with TRBJ2-5; possible D gene TRBD2, 6 bases. V dropped 5 bases and J dropped 5 bases, with 12 bases sitting between them. The CDR3 totals 13 residues. In germline, CDR1 is MDHEN, CDR2 SYDVKM. CDR3 nucleotides: TGTGCCAGCAGTCTAGCGTCAGAGGAGACCCAGTACTTC. Translated: CASSLASEETQYF.

The chain is built from TRBV7-6 and TRBJ1-1; D possibly corresponds to TRBD1 (5 bases). V shed 2 bases and J shed 1 base, with 11 bases lying between them. The CDR3 is 15 amino acids. Germline-derived CDR1 and CDR2 are SGHVS and FNYEAQ. The CDR3 loop reads CASSLRGGENTEAFF. Written as DNA, the CDR3 is TGTGCCAGCAGCTTAAGGGGTGGGGAGAACACTGAAGCTTTCTTT.

This clone has just one count. At the DNA level, this CDR3 is encoded by other sequences in the same sample as well. The chain combines TRBV2 with TRBJ2-2, with D possibly TRBD2 on 5 matching bases. Germline V lookup: CDR1 SNHLY, CDR2 FYNNEI. CDR3 length equals 13 residues. Deletions cut 4 bases from V and 4 bases from J, with 7 bases between. The CDR3 DNA sequence: TGTGCCAGCAGTGGGCTAGCCACCGGGGAGCTGTTTTTT. Protein product: CASSGLATGELFF.

This clone has a single count. V usage is TRBV30 and J usage is TRBJ1-5; D might be TRBD1 (5 bases). CDR1 GTSNPN and CDR2 SVGIG come from the germline V gene (reference sequence). The V gene lost 2 bases and the J gene lost 7 bases, with 12 bases spanning the gap. The CDR3 is 13 residues long. The CDR3: CAWSKEGLQPQHF. The CDR3 DNA is TGTGCCTGGAGTAAGGAGGGACTACAGCCCCAGCATTTT.

The rearrangement uses TRBV11-2 and TRBJ1-4; TRBD1 might be the D (5 bases). Trimming removed 6 bases from V and 8 bases from J, with 16 bases in between. The length of the CDR3 is 14 residues. Germline CDR1 and CDR2: SGHAT and FQNNGV. CDR3 residues: CASRIGGDGEKLFF. For the CDR3, the DNA is TGTGCCAGCAGAATAGGAGGGGACGGCGAAAAACTGTTTTTT.

A few counts support this clone. The chain joins TRBV18 to TRBJ1-1; D is possibly TRBD1 (5 bases). Per the germline V gene, CDR1 is KGHSH and CDR2 is LQKENI. The CDR3 is 15 amino acids. With 4 bases removed from V and 4 bases from J, the gap between germline ends came to 16 bases. Written as DNA, the CDR3 is TGTGCCAGCTCACAAATCGGACAAAGAATCACTGAAGCTTTCTTT. It codes for CASSQIGQRITEAFF.

This chain links TRBV6-1 with TRBJ2-7; D may be TRBD2 (6 bases). The CDR3 is 14 amino acids. Germline V lookup: CDR1 MNHNS, CDR2 SASEGT. Trimming stripped 2 bases from V and 1 base from J, with 9 bases between. This CDR3 reads CASSELGGSYEQYF. The DNA of the CDR3 is TGTGCCAGCAGTGAATTGGGGGGTTCCTACGAGCAGTACTTC.

The rearrangement uses TRBV5-1 and TRBJ1-2; TRBD1 aligns across 7 bases. CDR1 SGHRS and CDR2 YFSETQ come from the germline V gene. V lost 5 bases to trimming and J lost 2 bases; unmatched junction nucleotides: 3. This CDR3 region has 13 residues. CDR3 residues: CASRGDRNYGYTF. The CDR3 DNA follows: TGCGCCAGCAGGGGGGACAGAAACTATGGCTACACCTTC.

The chain links TRBV6-1 to TRBJ1-2; a weak D match, TRBD1 (5 bases). The CDR3 has 13 amino acids. Germline V CDR1 and CDR2: MNHNS, SASEGT. Trimming left V 1 base short and J 7 bases short, with 10 bases between. For the CDR3, the DNA is TGTGCCAGCAGTGAAGTGGGGGGGGGTGGCTACACCTTC. It codes for CASSEVGGGGYTF.

This clone has a single count. The V call is TRBV6-5, the J call TRBJ1-1; D gene uncertain. CDR1 is MNHEY and CDR2 is SVGAGI in the germline V gene. CDR3 length: 14 residues. Trimming pared 5 bases from V and 5 bases from J, leaving 15 bases between. CDR3 nucleotide sequence: TGTGCCAGCAGTGGCGGCGGAGCCCCAACTGAAGCTTTCTTT. Amino acids: CASSGGGAPTEAFF.

The V gene is TRBV5-4, the J gene TRBJ2-5; maybe TRBD1 (5 bases). The CDR3 consists of 15 residues. With 0 bases removed from V and 1 base from J, the gap between germline ends came to 10 bases. Germline V CDR1 and CDR2: SGHNT, YYREEE (reference sequence). The chain's CDR3 is CASSLARVSQETQYF. The CDR3 nucleotides read TGTGCCAGCAGCTTGGCCAGGGTCTCCCAAGAGACCCAGTACTTC.

The chain couples TRBV19 to TRBJ1-6; D is perhaps TRBD1 (5 bases). Trimming took 9 bases from V and 0 from J, leaving 15 bases between them. The CDR3 is 16 residues long. Germline-derived CDR1 and CDR2 are LNHDA and SQIVND (reference sequence). CDR3 DNA: TGTGCCAGAAGGCCTTGGGGGGGCTCCTATAATTCACCCCTCCACTTT. Amino acids: CARRPWGGSYNSPLHF.

The chain couples TRBV14 to TRBJ2-2; TRBD1 matches 9 bases. The CDR3 runs 17 residues. The germline V gene encodes CDR1 SGHDN and CDR2 FVKESK. Losses at the gene ends were 3 bases for V and 1 base for J; bases not matched to a gene: 6. The CDR3 sequence is CASSHRAGQGNTGELFF. CDR3 nucleotide sequence: TGTGCCAGCAGCCACCGGGCGGGACAGGGGAACACCGGGGAGCTGTTTTTT.

This clone was seen more than once but under ten times. This chain connects TRBV27 to TRBJ1-6; perhaps TRBD1 as D (6 bases). With 6 bases removed from V and 8 bases from J, the gap between germline ends came to 14 bases. The length of the CDR3 is 14 residues. The germline CDR1 and CDR2 sequences are MNHEY and SMNVEV (reference sequence). This CDR3 is CASRRGQWDSPLHF. In nucleotides, the CDR3 is TGTGCCAGCAGACGTGGACAGTGGGATTCACCCCTCCACTTT.

The chain is built from TRBV9 and TRBJ2-7, with TRBD1 as a possible D gene (6 bases). This CDR3 contains 11 residues. Trimming removed 4 bases at V and 7 bases at J, with 9 bases between. Germline V CDR1 and CDR2: SGDLS, YYNGEE. The CDR3 DNA is TGTGCCAGCAGCATGAGGGGGGAGCAGTACTTC. Translated: CASSMRGEQYF.

V and J are TRBV11-1 and TRBJ2-3; D gene unclear. Germline V CDR1 and CDR2: SGHAT, FQDESV (reference sequence). This CDR3 is 18 amino acids long. Trimming stripped 5 bases from V and 0 bases from J, with 21 bases between. The CDR3 reads CASSPRDYRRSSTDTQYF. CDR3 DNA sequence: TGTGCCAGCAGCCCCCGCGATTATCGGCGGTCTAGCACAGATACGCAGTATTTT.

The chain links TRBV28 to TRBJ1-6, with 7 bases fitting TRBD1. Germline V gene data show CDR1 as MDHEN and CDR2 as SYDVKM. The CDR3 consists of 16 residues. Losses at the gene ends were 6 bases for V and 2 bases for J; bases not matched to a gene: 7. The CDR3 spells CASRNRGPTYNSPLHF. Here the CDR3 DNA reads TGTGCCAGCAGGAACAGGGGACCGACCTATAATTCACCCCTCCACTTT.

This chain uses TRBV6-5 with TRBJ1-1; D is perhaps TRBD1 (6 bases). Looked up from germline, CDR1 is MNHEY and CDR2 is SVGAGI. This CDR3 contains 14 residues. The V and J ends lost 7 bases and 5 bases respectively, with 17 bases between them. The CDR3 loop reads CASKNPGALTEAFF. DNA for the CDR3: TGTGCCAGCAAGAACCCAGGGGCCCTAACTGAAGCTTTCTTT.

This rearrangement joins TRBV7-9 to TRBJ1-2, with a tentative D call TRBD1 (6 bases). The length of the CDR3 is 14 residues. Germline values: CDR1 SEHNR, CDR2 FQNEAQ (reference sequence). V lost 6 bases and J 4 bases, leaving 15 bases between the germline ends. CDR3 sequence: CASREDSDIYGYTF. DNA of the CDR3: TGTGCCAGCAGAGAGGACAGTGACATCTATGGCTACACCTTC.

In its sample, this clone was seen a few times. The V call is TRBV6-1, the J call TRBJ1-2, with D hard to call. The CDR3 loop spans 12 amino acids. From germline, CDR1 is MNHNS and CDR2 SASEGT. Trimming took 11 bases from V and 7 from J, leaving 17 bases between them. CDR3 region: CASPRRDGGYTF. DNA for the CDR3: TGTGCCTCACCCAGGAGGGATGGTGGCTACACCTTC.

In its sample, this clone was seen once. The V and J genes are TRBV10-3 and TRBJ1-5, with D perhaps TRBD1 (6 bases). The CDR3 contains 14 residues. Germline values: CDR1 ENHRY, CDR2 SYGVKD. The germline V and J ends were trimmed by 6 bases and 0 bases, with 9 bases remaining between them. The CDR3 sequence is CAIRDSNSNQPQHF. The CDR3 DNA follows: TGTGCCATCAGGGACAGTAATAGCAATCAGCCCCAGCATTTT.

The chain combines TRBV15 with TRBJ2-3; possibly TRBD1 for D (8 bases). Germline lookup yields CDR1 LNHNV and CDR2 YYDKDF (reference sequence). The CDR3 covers 16 residues. V was trimmed by 3 bases and J by 2 bases, leaving 15 bases between them. As DNA, the CDR3 is TGTGCCACCAGCAGGGCGGGGGACAGGAACACAGATACGCAGTATTTT. Amino acids: CATSRAGDRNTDTQYF.

The rearrangement links TRBV20-1 to TRBJ1-2; 7 positions match TRBD1. The CDR3 totals 11 residues. The V segment lost 1 base and the J segment 8 bases; nucleotides outside the gene matches: 1. The germline gives CDR1 DFQATT, CDR2 SNEGSKA (reference sequence). CDR3 in amino acids: CSARVGGGYTF. CDR3 nucleotide sequence: TGCAGTGCTAGAGTAGGGGGCGGCTACACCTTC.